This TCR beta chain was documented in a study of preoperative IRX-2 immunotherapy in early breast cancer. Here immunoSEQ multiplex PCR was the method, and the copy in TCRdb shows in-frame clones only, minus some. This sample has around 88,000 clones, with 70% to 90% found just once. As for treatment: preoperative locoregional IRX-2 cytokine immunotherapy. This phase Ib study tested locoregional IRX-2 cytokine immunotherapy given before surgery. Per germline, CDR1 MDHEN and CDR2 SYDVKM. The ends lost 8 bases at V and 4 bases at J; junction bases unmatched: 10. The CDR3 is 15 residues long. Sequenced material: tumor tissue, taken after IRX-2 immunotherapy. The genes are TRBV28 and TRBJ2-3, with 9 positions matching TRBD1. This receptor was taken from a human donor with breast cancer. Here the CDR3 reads CASVTGQGAADTQYF. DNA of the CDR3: TGTGCCAGCGTAACGGGACAGGGCGCGGCAGATACGCAGTATTTT. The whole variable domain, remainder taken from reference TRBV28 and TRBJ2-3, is DVKVTQSSRYLVKRTGEKVFLECVQDMDHENMFWYRQDPGLGLRLIYFSYDVKMKEKGDIPEGYSVSREKKERFSLILESASTNQTSMYLCASVTGQGAADTQYFGPGTRLTVL.